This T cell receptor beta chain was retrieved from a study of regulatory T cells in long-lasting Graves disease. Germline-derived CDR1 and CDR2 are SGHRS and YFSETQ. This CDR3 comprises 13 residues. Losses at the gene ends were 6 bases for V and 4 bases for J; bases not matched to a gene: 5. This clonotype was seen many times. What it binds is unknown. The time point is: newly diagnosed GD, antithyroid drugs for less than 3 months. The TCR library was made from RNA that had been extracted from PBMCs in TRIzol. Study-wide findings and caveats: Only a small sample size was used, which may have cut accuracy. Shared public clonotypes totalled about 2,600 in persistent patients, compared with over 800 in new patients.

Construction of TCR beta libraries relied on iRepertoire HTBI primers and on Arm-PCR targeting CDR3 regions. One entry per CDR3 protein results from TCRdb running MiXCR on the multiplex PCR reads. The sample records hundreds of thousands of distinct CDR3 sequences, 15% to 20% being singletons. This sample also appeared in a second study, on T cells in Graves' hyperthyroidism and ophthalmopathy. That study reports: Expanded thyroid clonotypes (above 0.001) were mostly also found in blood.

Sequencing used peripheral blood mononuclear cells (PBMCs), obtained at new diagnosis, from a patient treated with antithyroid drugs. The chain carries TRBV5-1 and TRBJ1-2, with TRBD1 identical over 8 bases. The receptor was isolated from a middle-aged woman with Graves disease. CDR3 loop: CASTTGGTYGYTF. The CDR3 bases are TGCGCCAGCACTACAGGGGGTACCTATGGCTACACCTTC.